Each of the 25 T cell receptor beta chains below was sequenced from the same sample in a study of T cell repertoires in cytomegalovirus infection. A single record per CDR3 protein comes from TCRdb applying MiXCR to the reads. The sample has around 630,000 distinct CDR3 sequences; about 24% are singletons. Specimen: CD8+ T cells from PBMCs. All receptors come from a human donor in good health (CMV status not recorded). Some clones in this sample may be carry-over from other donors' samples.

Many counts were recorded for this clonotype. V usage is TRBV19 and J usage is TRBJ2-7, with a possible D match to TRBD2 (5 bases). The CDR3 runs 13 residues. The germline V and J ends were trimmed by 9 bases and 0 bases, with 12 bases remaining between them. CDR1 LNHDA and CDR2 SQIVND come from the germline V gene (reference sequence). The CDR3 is CASSPGLSYEQYF. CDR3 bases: TGTGCCAGCAGCCCTGGACTCTCCTACGAGCAGTACTTC.

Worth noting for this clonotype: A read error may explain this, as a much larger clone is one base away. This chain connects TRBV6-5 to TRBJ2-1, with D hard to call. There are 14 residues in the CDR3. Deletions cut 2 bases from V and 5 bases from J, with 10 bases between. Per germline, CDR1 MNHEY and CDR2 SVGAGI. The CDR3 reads CASSYEPPHNEQFF. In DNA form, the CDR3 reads TGTGCCAGCAGTTACGAGCCGCCCCACAATGAGCAGTTCTTC.

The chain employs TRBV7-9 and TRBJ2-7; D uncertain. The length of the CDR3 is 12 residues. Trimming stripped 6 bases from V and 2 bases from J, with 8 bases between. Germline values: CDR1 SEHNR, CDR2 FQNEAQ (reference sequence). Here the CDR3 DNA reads TGTGCCAGCAGATTGGGGACCTACGAGCAGTACTTC. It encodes CASRLGTYEQYF.

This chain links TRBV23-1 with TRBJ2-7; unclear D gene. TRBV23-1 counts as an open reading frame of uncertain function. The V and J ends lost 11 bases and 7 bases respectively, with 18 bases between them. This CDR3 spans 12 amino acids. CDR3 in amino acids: CAQRCFGLEQYV. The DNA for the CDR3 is TGCGCCCAGAGGTGCTTCGGGTTGGAGCAGTACGTC.

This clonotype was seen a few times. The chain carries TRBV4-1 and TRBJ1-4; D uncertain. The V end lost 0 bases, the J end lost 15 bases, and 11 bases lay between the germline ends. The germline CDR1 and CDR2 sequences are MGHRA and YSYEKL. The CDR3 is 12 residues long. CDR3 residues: CASSQDPSWLFF. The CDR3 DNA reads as TGCGCCAGCAGCCAAGATCCATCGTGGTTGTTTTTT.

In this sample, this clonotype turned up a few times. CDR3 DNA sequence: TGCGCCAGCAGTCAGCACTATGGACATCCCAAAAACATTCAGTACTTC. Its protein is CASSQHYGHPKNIQYF. V usage is TRBV23-1 and J usage is TRBJ2-4; a possible D gene is TRBD1 (5 bases). TRBV23-1 qualifies as an ORF whose function is uncertain. Trimming took 3 bases from V and 2 from J, leaving 14 bases between them. The CDR3 contains 16 residues.

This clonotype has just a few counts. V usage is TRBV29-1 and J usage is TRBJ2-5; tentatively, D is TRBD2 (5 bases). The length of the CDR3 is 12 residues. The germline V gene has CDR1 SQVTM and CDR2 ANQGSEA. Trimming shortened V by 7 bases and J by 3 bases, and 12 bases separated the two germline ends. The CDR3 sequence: CSGGLIKETQYF. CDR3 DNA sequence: TGCAGCGGCGGACTCATCAAAGAGACCCAGTACTTC.

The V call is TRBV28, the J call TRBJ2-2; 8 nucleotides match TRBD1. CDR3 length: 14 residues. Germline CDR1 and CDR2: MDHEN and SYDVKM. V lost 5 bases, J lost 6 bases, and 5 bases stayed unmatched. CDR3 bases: TGTGCCAGCAGTCGCAGGGGGCTTGCCGGGGAGCTGTTTTTT. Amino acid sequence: CASSRRGLAGELFF.

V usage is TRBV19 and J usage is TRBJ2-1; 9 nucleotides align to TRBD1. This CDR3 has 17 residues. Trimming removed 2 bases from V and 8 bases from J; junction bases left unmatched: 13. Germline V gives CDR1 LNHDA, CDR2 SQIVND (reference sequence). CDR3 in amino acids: CASSIIFRDRVDDEQFF. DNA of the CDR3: TGTGCCAGTAGTATAATCTTCCGGGACAGGGTAGACGATGAGCAGTTCTTC. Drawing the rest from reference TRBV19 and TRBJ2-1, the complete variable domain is DGGITQSPKYLFRKEGQNVTLSCEQNLNHDAMYWYRQDPGQGLRLIYYSQIVNDFQKGDIAEGYSVSREKKESFPLTVTSAQKNPTAFYLCASSIIFRDRVDDEQFFGPGTRLTVL.

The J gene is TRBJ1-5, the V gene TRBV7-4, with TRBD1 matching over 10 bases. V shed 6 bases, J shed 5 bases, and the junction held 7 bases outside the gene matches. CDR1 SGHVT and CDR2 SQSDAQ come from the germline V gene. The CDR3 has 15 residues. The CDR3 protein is CASSTGTGVYQPQHF. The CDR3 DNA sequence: TGTGCCAGCAGTACCGGGACAGGGGTTTATCAGCCCCAGCATTTT.

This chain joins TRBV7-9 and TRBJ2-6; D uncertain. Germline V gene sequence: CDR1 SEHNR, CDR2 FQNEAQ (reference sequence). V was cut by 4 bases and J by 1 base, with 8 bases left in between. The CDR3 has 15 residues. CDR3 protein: CASSYQGSGANVLTF. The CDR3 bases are TGTGCCAGCAGCTACCAAGGTTCTGGGGCCAACGTCCTGACTTTC.

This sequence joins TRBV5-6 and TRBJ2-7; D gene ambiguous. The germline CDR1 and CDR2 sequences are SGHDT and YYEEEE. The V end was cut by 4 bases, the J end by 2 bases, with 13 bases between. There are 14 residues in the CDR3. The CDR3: CASSPGRIPYEQYV. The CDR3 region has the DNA TGTGCCAGCAGCCCGGGTCGAATTCCCTACGAGCAGTACGTC.

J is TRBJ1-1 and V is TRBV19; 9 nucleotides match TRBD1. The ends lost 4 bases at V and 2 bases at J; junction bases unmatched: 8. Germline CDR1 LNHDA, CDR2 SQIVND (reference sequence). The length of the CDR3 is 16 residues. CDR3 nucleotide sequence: TGTGCCAGTAGTAACTTTCTGACAGGGGGTAACACTGAAGCTTTCTTT. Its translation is CASSNFLTGGNTEAFF.

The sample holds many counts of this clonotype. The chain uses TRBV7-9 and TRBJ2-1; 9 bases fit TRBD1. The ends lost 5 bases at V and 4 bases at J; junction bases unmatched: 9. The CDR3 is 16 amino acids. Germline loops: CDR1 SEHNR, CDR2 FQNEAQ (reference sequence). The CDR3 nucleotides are TGTGCCAGCAGCCATGACCGGGACAGGGCTTACAATGAGCAGTTCTTC. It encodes CASSHDRDRAYNEQFF.

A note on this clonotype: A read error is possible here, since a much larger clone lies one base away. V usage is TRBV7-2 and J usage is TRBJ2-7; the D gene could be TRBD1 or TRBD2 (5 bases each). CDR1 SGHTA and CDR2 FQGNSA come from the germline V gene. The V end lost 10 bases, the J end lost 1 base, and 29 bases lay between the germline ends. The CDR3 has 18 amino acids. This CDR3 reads CANRRRPGPQMSSYEQYV. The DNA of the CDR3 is TGTGCCAACAGAAGGAGACCGGGGCCCCAAATGTCATCCTACGAGCAGTACGTC.

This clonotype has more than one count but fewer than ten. The CDR3 region has the DNA TGCAGTGCTAGATCCACCTTCTGGACTAGCAGGGGAGGCACAGATACGCAGTATTTT. This translates into CSARSTFWTSRGGTDTQYF. This rearrangement joins TRBV20-1 to TRBJ2-3; 8 bases map to TRBD2. The germline V gene encodes CDR1 DFQATT and CDR2 SNEGSKA (reference sequence). The length of the CDR3 is 19 residues. With V trimmed by 2 bases and J by 1 base, 17 bases remained unmatched.

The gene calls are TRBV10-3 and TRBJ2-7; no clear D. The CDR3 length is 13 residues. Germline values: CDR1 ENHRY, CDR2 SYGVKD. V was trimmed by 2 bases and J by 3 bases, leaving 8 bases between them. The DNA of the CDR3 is TGTGCCATCAGTGAGGGTTCGGTCTACGAGCAGTACGTC. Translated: CAISEGSVYEQYV.

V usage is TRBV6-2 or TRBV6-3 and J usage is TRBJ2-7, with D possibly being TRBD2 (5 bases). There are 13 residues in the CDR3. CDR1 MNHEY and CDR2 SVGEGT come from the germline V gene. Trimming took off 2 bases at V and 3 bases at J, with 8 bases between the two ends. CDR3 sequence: CASSYDYLYEQYV. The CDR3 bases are TGTGCCAGCAGTTACGACTACCTCTACGAGCAGTACGTC.

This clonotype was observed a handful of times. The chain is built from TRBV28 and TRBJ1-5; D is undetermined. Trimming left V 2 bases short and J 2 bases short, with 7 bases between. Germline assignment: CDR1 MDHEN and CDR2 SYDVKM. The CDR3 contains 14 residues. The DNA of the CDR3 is TGTGCCAGCAGTTTAGAGCAGGGCAATCAGCCCCAGCATTTT. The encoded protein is CASSLEQGNQPQHF.

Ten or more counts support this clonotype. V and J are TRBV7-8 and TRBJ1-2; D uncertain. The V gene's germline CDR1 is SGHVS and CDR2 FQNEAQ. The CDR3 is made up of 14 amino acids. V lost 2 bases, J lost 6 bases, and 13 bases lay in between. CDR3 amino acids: CASSLLWSGDGYTF. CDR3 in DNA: TGTGCCAGCAGCTTATTGTGGTCCGGGGATGGCTACACCTTC.

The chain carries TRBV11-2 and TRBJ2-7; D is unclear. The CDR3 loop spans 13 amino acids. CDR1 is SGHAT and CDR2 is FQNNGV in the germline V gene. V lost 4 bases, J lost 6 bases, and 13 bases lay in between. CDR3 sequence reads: CASSSGSGLEQYF. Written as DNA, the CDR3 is TGTGCCAGCAGCTCCGGGTCAGGCCTCGAGCAGTACTTC.

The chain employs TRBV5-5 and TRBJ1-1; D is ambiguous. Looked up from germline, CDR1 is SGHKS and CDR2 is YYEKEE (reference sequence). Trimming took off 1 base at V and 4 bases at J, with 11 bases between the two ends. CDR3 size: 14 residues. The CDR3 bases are TGTGCCAGCAGCTTGTACGCCGGCGGCACTGAAGCTTTCTTT. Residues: CASSLYAGGTEAFF.

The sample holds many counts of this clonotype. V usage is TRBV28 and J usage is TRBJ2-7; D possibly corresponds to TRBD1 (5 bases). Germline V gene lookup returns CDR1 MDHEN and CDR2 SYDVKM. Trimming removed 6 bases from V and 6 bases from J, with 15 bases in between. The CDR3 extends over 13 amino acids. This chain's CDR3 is CASRRPGIGEQYV. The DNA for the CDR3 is TGTGCCAGCAGACGCCCAGGGATAGGCGAGCAGTACGTC.

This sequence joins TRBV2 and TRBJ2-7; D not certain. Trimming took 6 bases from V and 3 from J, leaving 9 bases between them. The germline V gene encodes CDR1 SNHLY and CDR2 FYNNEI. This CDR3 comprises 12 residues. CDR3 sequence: CASRAHSYEQYF. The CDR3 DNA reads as TGTGCCAGCAGGGCTCACAGCTACGAGCAGTACTTC. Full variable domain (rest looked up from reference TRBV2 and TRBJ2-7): EPEVTQTPSHQVTQMGQEVILRCVPISNHLYFYWYRQILGQKVEFLVSFYNNEISEKSEIFDDQFSVERPDGSNFTLKIRSTKLEDSAMYFCASRAHSYEQYFGPGTRLTVT.

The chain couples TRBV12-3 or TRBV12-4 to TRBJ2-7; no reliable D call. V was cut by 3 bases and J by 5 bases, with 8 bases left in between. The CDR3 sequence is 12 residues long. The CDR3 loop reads CASSFGSDEQYF. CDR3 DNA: TGTGCCAGCAGTTTTGGAAGCGACGAGCAGTACTTC.